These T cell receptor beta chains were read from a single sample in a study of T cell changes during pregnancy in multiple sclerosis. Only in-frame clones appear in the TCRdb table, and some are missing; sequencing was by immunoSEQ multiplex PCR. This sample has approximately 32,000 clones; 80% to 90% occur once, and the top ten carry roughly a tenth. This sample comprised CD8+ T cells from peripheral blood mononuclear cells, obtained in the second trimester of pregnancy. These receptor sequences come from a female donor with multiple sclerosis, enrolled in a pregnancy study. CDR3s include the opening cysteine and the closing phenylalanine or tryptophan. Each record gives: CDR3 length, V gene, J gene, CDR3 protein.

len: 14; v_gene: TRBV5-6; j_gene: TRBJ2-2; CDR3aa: CASSLPSATGELFF
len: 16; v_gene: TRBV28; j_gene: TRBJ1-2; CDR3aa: CASSLPGTQPNYGYTF
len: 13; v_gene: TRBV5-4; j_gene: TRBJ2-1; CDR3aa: CASSSGSYNEQFF
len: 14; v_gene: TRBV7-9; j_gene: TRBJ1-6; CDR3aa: CASSIPGDNSPLHF
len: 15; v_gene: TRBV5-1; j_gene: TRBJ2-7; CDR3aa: CASSFSGQVNLEQYF
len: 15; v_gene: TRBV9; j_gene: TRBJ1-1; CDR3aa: CASSPVGTANTEAFF
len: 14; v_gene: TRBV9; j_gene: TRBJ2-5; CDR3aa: CASSSGYGEETQYF
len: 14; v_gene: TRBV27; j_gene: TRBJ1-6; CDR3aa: CASSLYTGHSPLHF
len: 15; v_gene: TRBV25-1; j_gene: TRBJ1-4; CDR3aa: CASKKKTGGEEKLFF
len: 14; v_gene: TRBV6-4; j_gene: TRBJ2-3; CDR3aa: CASSRLAGMDTQYF
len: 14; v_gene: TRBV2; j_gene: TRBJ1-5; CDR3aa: CASSDTGGNQPQHF
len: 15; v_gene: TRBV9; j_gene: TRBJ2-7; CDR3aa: CASSPGQGVSYEQYF
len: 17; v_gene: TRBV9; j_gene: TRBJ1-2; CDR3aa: CASSASPGGASNYGYTF
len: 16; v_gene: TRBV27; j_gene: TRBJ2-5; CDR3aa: CASSPWDRGIQETQYF
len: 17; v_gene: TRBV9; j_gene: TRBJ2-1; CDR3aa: CASGGGTSGLNYNEQFF
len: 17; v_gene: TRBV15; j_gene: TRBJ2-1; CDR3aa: CATSPRLAGGQNNEQFF
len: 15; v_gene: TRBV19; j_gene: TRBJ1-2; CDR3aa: CASSIPPTGNYGYTF